These 30 T cell receptor beta chains came from one sample sequenced in a study of blood T cell repertoires in COVID-19. Libraries were prepared by immunoSEQ multiplex PCR; TCRdb keeps only in-frame clonotypes and omits some of them. The table includes 250,000 or so clones, 91% detected once. The source material was PBMCs or T cells enriched from blood (not recorded which). These receptors were obtained from a human donor in a cohort exposed to, infected with or recovered from COVID-19 (not recorded which). The donor label of this sample is uncertain.

In this sample, this clone turned up once. The chain has TRBV4-1 and TRBJ1-1, with D perhaps TRBD1 (6 bases). This CDR3 contains 12 residues. The germline CDR1 and CDR2 sequences are MGHRA and YSYEKL. V lost 5 bases and J 5 bases, leaving 9 bases between the germline ends. The CDR3 sequence is CASSYRETEAFF. CDR3 in DNA: TGCGCCAGCAGCTACAGGGAAACTGAAGCTTTCTTT.

The chain employs TRBV28 and TRBJ1-4, with 7 bases matching TRBD1. With 6 bases clipped from V and 8 bases from J, the junction kept 9 bases outside the gene matches. There are 14 residues in the CDR3. Germline V gives CDR1 MDHEN, CDR2 SYDVKM. The CDR3 coding sequence is TGTGCCAGCAGCCCAGGGGGTAAAAGCGAAAAACTGTTTTTT. This encodes CASSPGGKSEKLFF.

The chain is built from TRBV6-5 and TRBJ2-7; D remains unclear. CDR3 length: 12 residues. Germline V gene data show CDR1 as MNHEY and CDR2 as SVGAGI. Trimming left V 0 bases short and J 6 bases short, with 6 bases between. CDR3 in DNA: TGTGCCAGCAGTTACTCCGGTGGCGAGCAGTACTTC. It yields the protein CASSYSGGEQYF.

The V call is TRBV11-1, the J call TRBJ2-3, with 10 positions matching TRBD2. Germline V CDR1 and CDR2: SGHAT, FQDESV (reference sequence). The CDR3 sequence is 15 residues long. J lost 6 bases, V lost 4 bases, and 7 bases had no gene match. In nucleotides, the CDR3 is TGTGCCAGCAGCTCTCAGCGGGGGGGCCCCGATACGCAGTATTTT. This gives the protein CASSSQRGGPDTQYF.

This clone was recorded once. The chain has TRBV24-1 and TRBJ2-3; a weak D match, TRBD1 (5 bases). CDR1 is KGHDR, CDR2 SFDVKD, per germline. Trimming removed 2 bases at V and 4 bases at J, with 9 bases between. The CDR3 totals 14 residues. The CDR3 DNA sequence: TGTGCCACCAGTGATTCGGTAGGGGCAGATACGCAGTATTTT. Translating it yields CATSDSVGADTQYF.

The V and J genes are TRBV2 and TRBJ1-1, with a possible D match to TRBD1 (6 bases). The CDR3 runs 16 residues. Germline CDR1 and CDR2: SNHLY and FYNNEI. Trimming took 1 base from V and 0 from J, leaving 12 bases between them. The CDR3 region is CASSEGGPTLNTEAFF. In DNA, the CDR3 is TGTGCCAGCAGTGAAGGGGGGCCCACTCTGAACACTGAAGCTTTCTTT. Complete variable domain (other parts from reference TRBV2 and TRBJ1-1): EPEVTQTPSHQVTQMGQEVILRCVPISNHLYFYWYRQILGQKVEFLVSFYNNEISEKSEIFDDQFSVERPDGSNFTLKIRSTKLEDSAMYFCASSEGGPTLNTEAFFGQGTRLTVV.

The genes are TRBV10-2 and TRBJ1-5; no reliable D call. CDR1 and CDR2 from the germline V gene are WSHSY and SAAADI. Between the trimmed V and J ends, which lost 3 bases and 2 bases, there was a span of 8 bases. The CDR3 has 14 amino acids. The CDR3 DNA sequence: TGCGCCAGCAGTGACGAGCGTGGCAATCAGCCCCAGCATTTT. This encodes CASSDERGNQPQHF.

The rearrangement joins TRBV5-1 to TRBJ1-6, with 8 nucleotides matching TRBD1. This CDR3 region has 15 residues. The germline V gene encodes CDR1 SGHRS and CDR2 YFSETQ. Trimming took 0 bases from V and 8 from J; bases not matched to a gene: 4. CDR3 in amino acids: CASSLAGQGYSPLHF. As DNA, the CDR3 is TGCGCCAGCAGCTTGGCCGGACAGGGTTATTCACCCCTCCACTTT.

The chain employs TRBV19 and TRBJ2-6; tentatively, D is TRBD1 (5 bases). With 6 bases removed from V and 0 bases from J, the gap between germline ends came to 9 bases. Per the germline V gene, CDR1 is LNHDA and CDR2 is SQIVND (reference sequence). The CDR3 runs to 15 residues. The CDR3 bases are TGTGCCAGTAGCAACCAGGGCTCTGGGGCCAACGTCCTGACTTTC. It yields the protein CASSNQGSGANVLTF.

V gene TRBV12-5 combines with J gene TRBJ2-2; D gene ambiguous. This CDR3 is 11 amino acids long. V was shortened by 5 bases and J by 5 bases, with 3 bases between the two germline ends. From germline, CDR1 is LGHNT and CDR2 FRNRAP. CDR3 sequence: CASGATGELFF. CDR3 DNA: TGTGCTAGTGGTGCGACCGGGGAGCTGTTTTTT.

The CDR3 sequence is CASSVGQNSYEQYF. The CDR3 nucleotides are TGTGCCAGCAGCGTGGGACAGAACTCCTACGAGCAGTACTTC. The chain couples TRBV5-6 to TRBJ2-7, with TRBD1 matching over 7 bases. This CDR3 comprises 14 residues. V dropped 4 bases and J dropped 0; count of bases not matched to a gene: 4. Germline values: CDR1 SGHDT, CDR2 YYEEEE.

This chain joins TRBV10-3 and TRBJ2-1; TRBD1 matches 10 bases. The V segment lost 10 bases and the J segment 5 bases; nucleotides outside the gene matches: 5. Germline V gene lookup returns CDR1 ENHRY and CDR2 SYGVKD. CDR3 length: 13 amino acids. CDR3 sequence: CANAGQGNNEQFF. CDR3 DNA sequence: TGTGCCAACGCGGGACAGGGGAACAATGAGCAGTTCTTC.

About this clone: This specimen includes other DNA sequences encoding the same CDR3. V is TRBV9 and J is TRBJ2-3; 8 positions match TRBD1. The CDR3 has 15 amino acids. Germline trimming cut 0 bases from V and 4 bases from J; bases unmatched to any gene: 4. The V gene's germline CDR1 is SGDLS and CDR2 YYNGEE. In DNA form, the CDR3 reads TGTGCCAGCAGCGTAGGTCCAGGGGGCGCAGATACGCAGTATTTT. Protein sequence: CASSVGPGGADTQYF.

This chain links TRBV9 with TRBJ2-5, with a weak D call TRBD2 (6 bases). The germline V and J ends were trimmed by 3 bases and 0 bases, with 21 bases remaining between them. From germline, CDR1 is SGDLS and CDR2 YYNGEE. CDR3 length: 18 amino acids. Here the CDR3 reads CASSALGRQGPDQETQYF. The CDR3 DNA is TGTGCCAGCAGCGCCTTAGGGAGGCAGGGACCGGACCAAGAGACCCAGTACTTC.

The V and J genes are TRBV6-5 and TRBJ2-1, with a possible D match to TRBD2 (6 bases). The germline V and J ends were trimmed by 8 bases and 4 bases, with 18 bases remaining between them. Germline V gene sequence: CDR1 MNHEY, CDR2 SVGAGI. The CDR3 contains 15 residues. CDR3 protein: CASPGRRKGYNEQFF. CDR3 bases: TGTGCCAGCCCGGGGAGGAGGAAAGGGTACAATGAGCAGTTCTTC.

This rearrangement joins TRBV2 to TRBJ2-7; 8 bases line up with TRBD2. The CDR3 covers 14 residues. From germline, CDR1 is SNHLY and CDR2 FYNNEI. Unmatched junction bases numbered 9, after V lost 8 bases and J lost 3 bases. CDR3 region: CASGPGLASYEQYF. CDR3 DNA: TGTGCCAGCGGGCCCGGACTAGCCAGCTACGAGCAGTACTTC. Full variable domain (missing parts from reference TRBV2 and TRBJ2-7): EPEVTQTPSHQVTQMGQEVILRCVPISNHLYFYWYRQILGQKVEFLVSFYNNEISEKSEIFDDQFSVERPDGSNFTLKIRSTKLEDSAMYFCASGPGLASYEQYFGPGTRLTVT.

This chain joins TRBV5-1 and TRBJ2-2, with D possibly TRBD2 on 7 matching bases. In germline, CDR1 is SGHRS, CDR2 YFSETQ. V gave up 2 bases and J gave up 5 bases, with 10 bases separating them. This CDR3 has 14 amino acids. The CDR3 loop is CASSFGGRTGELFF. The CDR3 DNA sequence: TGCGCCAGCAGCTTCGGGGGGCGTACCGGGGAGCTGTTTTTT. The entire variable domain, with the rest obtained from reference TRBV5-1 and TRBJ2-2, is as follows: KAGVTQTPRYLIKTRGQQVTLSCSPISGHRSVSWYQQTPGQGLQFLFEYFSETQRNKGNFPGRFSGRQFSNSRSEMNVSTLELGDSALYLCASSFGGRTGELFFGEGSRLTVL.

This chain uses TRBV7-7 with TRBJ2-2; TRBD1 agrees at 7 bases. The CDR3 runs to 16 residues. J was trimmed by 3 bases and V by 5 bases; bases with no gene match: 9. CDR1 and CDR2 from the germline V gene are SSHAT and FNYEAQ (reference sequence). DNA of the CDR3: TGTGCCAGCAGCGCTACCGACAGGGCCGACACCGGGGAGCTGTTTTTT. Its protein is CASSATDRADTGELFF.

This chain links TRBV28 with TRBJ2-7; 7 bases line up with TRBD1. CDR1 and CDR2 (germline): MDHEN, SYDVKM. The CDR3 runs 14 residues. J gave up 0 bases and V 8 bases, and 7 bases lay outside the gene matches. CDR3 in amino acids: CASLRTGSSYEQYF. The CDR3 DNA reads as TGTGCCAGCCTGCGGACAGGAAGCTCCTACGAGCAGTACTTC.

Only one count was recorded for this clone. V gene TRBV6-5 combines with J gene TRBJ2-1; D may be TRBD2 (5 bases). The CDR3 runs to 16 residues. Trimming took off 2 bases at V and 5 bases at J, with 16 bases between the two ends. In germline, CDR1 is MNHEY, CDR2 SVGAGI. DNA for the CDR3: TGTGCCAGCAGTTACATGGAAGGGATGGGAGACAATGAGCAGTTCTTC. Translating gives CASSYMEGMGDNEQFF.

This clone turned up a few times. The V and J genes are TRBV6-2 or TRBV6-3 and TRBJ1-1, with D unclear. The CDR3 is 13 amino acids. The V gene's germline CDR1 is MNHEY and CDR2 SVGEGT. V shed 6 bases and J shed 1 base, with 9 bases lying between them. The chain's CDR3 is CASSHLRNTEAFF. In DNA, the CDR3 is TGTGCCAGCAGCCATCTCAGGAACACTGAAGCTTTCTTT.

This rearrangement joins TRBV12-3 or TRBV12-4 to TRBJ1-1; no definite D call. The CDR3 covers 13 residues. The V and J ends lost 7 bases and 4 bases respectively, with 13 bases between them. The CDR3 loop reads CASTRTVLTEAFF. Written as DNA, the CDR3 is TGTGCCAGCACCCGGACTGTTCTCACTGAAGCTTTCTTT.

V gene TRBV4-3 combines with J gene TRBJ1-1, with 10 nucleotides matching TRBD1. CDR1 is LGHNA, CDR2 YSLEER, per germline. This CDR3 is 17 amino acids long. V was pared by 3 bases and J by 5 bases, with 12 bases of the junction left unmatched. The CDR3 nucleotides are TGCGCCAGCAGCCAGGCTACTTCCGGGACAGGGGCTACTGAAGCTTTCTTT. Amino acids: CASSQATSGTGATEAFF.

This chain uses TRBV27 with TRBJ1-2; no definite D call. V lost 3 bases and J lost 4, with 12 bases in between. The CDR3 runs to 14 residues. Germline assignment: CDR1 MNHEY and CDR2 SMNVEV (reference sequence). CDR3 bases: TGTGCCAGCAGTTTCCAGGCCCGGGGCTATGGCTACACCTTC. Its protein product is CASSFQARGYGYTF.

Points on this clone: The sample contains more than one DNA sequence encoding this CDR3. The chain has TRBV30 and TRBJ2-7; possibly TRBD1 for D (6 bases). The CDR3 consists of 13 residues. Looked up from germline, CDR1 is GTSNPN and CDR2 is SVGIG (reference sequence). The V and J ends lost 0 bases and 2 bases respectively, with 8 bases between them. As DNA, the CDR3 is TGTGCCTGGAGTGTAGGGGGAACCTACGAGCAGTACTTC. This gives the protein CAWSVGGTYEQYF.

CDR3 sequence reads: CAISEVRGGSPLHF. In DNA form, the CDR3 reads TGTGCCATCAGTGAAGTAAGAGGGGGTTCACCCCTCCACTTT. V and J are TRBV10-3 and TRBJ1-6, with D possibly being TRBD1 (6 bases). The CDR3 consists of 14 residues. V gave up 3 bases and J gave up 9 bases, with 12 bases separating them. The V gene's germline CDR1 is ENHRY and CDR2 SYGVKD.

This clone was observed a few times. The chain has TRBV4-1 and TRBJ2-7; TRBD1 matches at 7 bases. J gave up 3 bases and V 1 base, and 0 bases lay outside the gene matches. This CDR3 has 13 amino acids. Germline V gene lookup returns CDR1 MGHRA and CDR2 YSYEKL. CDR3 DNA: TGCGCCAGCAGCCAAGGGACAGGCTACGAGCAGTACTTC. This encodes CASSQGTGYEQYF.

V is TRBV7-8 and J is TRBJ2-2, with 9 bases fitting TRBD2. The CDR3 covers 18 residues. After removal of 1 base from V and 5 bases from J, the junction contained 11 bases not matched to a gene. Germline loops: CDR1 SGHVS, CDR2 FQNEAQ. DNA for the CDR3: TGTGCCAGCAGCTTAGATTCGGGCCTAGCGGGGCGGACCGGGGAGCTGTTTTTT. Translated, it gives CASSLDSGLAGRTGELFF. Filled out from reference TRBV7-8 and TRBJ2-2, the complete variable domain reads GAGVSQSPRYKVAKRGQDVALRCDPISGHVSLFWYQQALGQGPEFLTYFQNEAQLDKSGLPSDRFFAERPEGSVSTLKIQRTQQEDSAVYLCASSLDSGLAGRTGELFFGEGSRLTVL.

CDR3 bases: TGTGCCAGCGGGGAGCAGGGGAAAAGGAGTGAAAAACTGTTTTTT. This codes for CASGEQGKRSEKLFF. This chain links TRBV27 with TRBJ1-4, with a tentative D call TRBD1 (6 bases). Per the germline V gene, CDR1 is MNHEY and CDR2 is SMNVEV (reference sequence). V was clipped by 8 bases and J by 7 bases, with 20 bases between them. This CDR3 has 15 residues.

J is TRBJ2-1 and V is TRBV12-3 or TRBV12-4; D is ambiguous. Trimming removed 3 bases from V and 8 bases from J, with 8 bases in between. This CDR3 contains 12 residues. The CDR3 bases are TGTGCCAGCAGTTTGGTCCGCGATGAGCAGTTCTTC. Protein: CASSLVRDEQFF.